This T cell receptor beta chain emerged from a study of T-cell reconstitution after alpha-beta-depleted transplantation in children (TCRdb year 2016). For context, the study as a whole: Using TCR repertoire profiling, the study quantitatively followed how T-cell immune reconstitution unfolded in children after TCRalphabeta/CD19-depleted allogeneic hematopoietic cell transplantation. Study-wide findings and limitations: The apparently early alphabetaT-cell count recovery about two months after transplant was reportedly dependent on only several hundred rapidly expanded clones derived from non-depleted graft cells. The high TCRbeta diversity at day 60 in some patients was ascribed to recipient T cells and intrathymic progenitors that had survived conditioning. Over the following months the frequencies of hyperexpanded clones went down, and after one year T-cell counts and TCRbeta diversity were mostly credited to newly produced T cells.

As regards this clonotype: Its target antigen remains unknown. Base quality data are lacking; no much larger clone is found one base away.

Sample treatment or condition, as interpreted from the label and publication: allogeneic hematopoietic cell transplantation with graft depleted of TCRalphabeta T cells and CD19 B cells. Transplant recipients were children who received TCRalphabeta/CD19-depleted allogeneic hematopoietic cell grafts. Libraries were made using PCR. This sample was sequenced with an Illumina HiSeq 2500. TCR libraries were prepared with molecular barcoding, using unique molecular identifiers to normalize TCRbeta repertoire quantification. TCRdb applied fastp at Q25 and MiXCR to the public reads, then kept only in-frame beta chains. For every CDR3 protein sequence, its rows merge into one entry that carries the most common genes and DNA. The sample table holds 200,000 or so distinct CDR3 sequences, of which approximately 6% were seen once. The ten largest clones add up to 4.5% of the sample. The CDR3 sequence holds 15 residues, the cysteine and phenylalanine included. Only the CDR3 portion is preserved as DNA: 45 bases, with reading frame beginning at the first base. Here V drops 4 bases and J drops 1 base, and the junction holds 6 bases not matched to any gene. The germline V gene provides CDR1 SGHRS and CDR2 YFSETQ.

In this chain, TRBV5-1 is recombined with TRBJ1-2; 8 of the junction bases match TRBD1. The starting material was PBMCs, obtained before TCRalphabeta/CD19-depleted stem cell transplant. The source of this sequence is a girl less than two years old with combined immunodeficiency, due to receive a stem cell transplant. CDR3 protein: CASSDTGGSNYGYTF. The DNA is TGCGCCAGCAGCGACACAGGGGGGAGTAACTATGGCTACACCTTC.